Listed here are 13 T cell receptor beta chains from one sample, sequenced in a study of blood T cell repertoires in COVID-19. Libraries were prepared by immunoSEQ multiplex PCR; TCRdb keeps only in-frame clonotypes and omits some of them. The sample includes 250,000 to 400,000 clones, about 85% of them seen just once. Sequencing input: PBMCs or T cells enriched from blood (not recorded which). The source of these receptors is a woman aged 30 to 39 who had been exposed to COVID-19.

The chain is built from TRBV7-2 and TRBJ2-7, with 9 nucleotides matching TRBD2. This CDR3 contains 17 residues. Germline CDR1 SGHTA, CDR2 FQGNSA. The ends lost 4 bases at V and 3 bases at J; junction bases unmatched: 13. CDR3 amino acids: CASSSRGPREGLYEQYF. Written as DNA, the CDR3 is TGTGCCAGCAGCTCCAGAGGGCCGCGGGAGGGCCTCTACGAGCAGTACTTC.

The rearrangement joins TRBV6-2 or TRBV6-3 to TRBJ1-6; no definite D call. The CDR3 is made up of 15 amino acids. Germline CDR1 MNHEY, CDR2 SVGEGT. Trimming cost V 2 bases and J 5 bases, with 10 bases left between them. In DNA, the CDR3 is TGTGCCAGCAGTTACGGACTTTTCAATAATTCACCCCTCCACTTT. It translates to CASSYGLFNNSPLHF.

The CDR3 sequence is CASSPQGTNTGELFF. CDR3 coding DNA: TGTGCCAGCAGCCCCCAGGGGACGAACACCGGGGAGCTGTTTTTT. The rearrangement uses TRBV11-2 and TRBJ2-2, with D possibly TRBD1 on 6 matching bases. CDR3 length: 15 residues. The V and J ends lost 5 bases and 0 bases respectively, with 10 bases between them. Germline V gives CDR1 SGHAT, CDR2 FQNNGV.

The chain is built from TRBV28 and TRBJ1-1; possible D gene TRBD1, 6 bases. This CDR3 is built from 15 residues. V was shortened by 5 bases and J by 5 bases, with 18 bases between the two germline ends. The germline V gene encodes CDR1 MDHEN and CDR2 SYDVKM. CDR3 sequence: CASSPQGGGRTEAFF. The CDR3 DNA is TGTGCCAGCAGTCCACAGGGCGGGGGTAGGACTGAAGCTTTCTTT.

The rearrangement joins TRBV19 to TRBJ1-3; D remains ambiguous. Germline CDR1 is LNHDA and CDR2 is SQIVND (reference sequence). The CDR3 covers 16 residues. V lost 0 bases, J lost 2 bases, and 11 bases lay in between. CDR3 DNA sequence: TGTGCCAGTAGTATAGATCTGGGCTTTGCTGGAAACACCATATATTTT. This translates into CASSIDLGFAGNTIYF.

This chain uses TRBV27 with TRBJ1-2; TRBD1 agrees at 8 bases. The CDR3 is made up of 17 amino acids. After removal of 5 bases from V and 3 bases from J, the junction contained 14 bases not matched to a gene. Germline values: CDR1 MNHEY, CDR2 SMNVEV (reference sequence). This CDR3 is CASSPDPQGVAYYGYTF. DNA of the CDR3: TGTGCCAGCAGTCCGGACCCACAGGGGGTAGCCTACTATGGCTACACCTTC.

The J gene is TRBJ2-7, the V gene TRBV23-1; 8 bases are shared with TRBD1. Being an ORF, TRBV23-1 has a function that is uncertain. CDR3 length equals 17 residues. Trimming removed 0 bases from V and 0 bases from J; junction bases left unmatched: 7. CDR3 nucleotide sequence: TGCGCCAGCAGTCAATCGTTAAGGGACAGGAGCTCCTACGAGCAGTACTTC. This gives the protein CASSQSLRDRSSYEQYF.

This chain uses TRBV19 with TRBJ2-2, with TRBD2 matching over 7 bases. CDR3 length: 18 amino acids. The J segment lost 6 bases and the V segment lost 7 bases, leaving 20 bases of the junction unmatched. Germline V gives CDR1 LNHDA, CDR2 SQIVND (reference sequence). For the CDR3, the DNA is TGTGCCAGTACCTCATTCTGGGTCAGCGGGAACTCCCCCGGGGAGCTGTTTTTT. Its protein product is CASTSFWVSGNSPGELFF.

The J gene is TRBJ1-3, the V gene TRBV16; D possibly corresponds to TRBD1 (6 bases). Looked up from germline, CDR1 is KGHSY and CDR2 is FQNENV. Trimming cost V 1 base and J 2 bases, with 12 bases left between them. The CDR3 loop spans 16 amino acids. The CDR3 sequence: CASSQFHRDTGNTIYF. The CDR3 bases are TGTGCCAGCAGCCAATTCCACAGGGATACTGGAAACACCATATATTTT. Variable domain in full (rest from reference TRBV16 and TRBJ1-3): GEEVAQTPKHLVRGEGQKAKLYCAPIKGHSYVFWYQQVLKNEFKFLISFQNENVFDETGMPKERFSAKCLPNSPCSLEIQATKLEDSAVYFCASSQFHRDTGNTIYFGEGSWLTVV.

The V gene is TRBV7-2, the J gene TRBJ1-2, with 10 nucleotides matching TRBD1. In germline, CDR1 is SGHTA, CDR2 FQGNSA. V was clipped by 2 bases and J by 4 bases; unmatched bases: 4. This CDR3 spans 15 amino acids. The CDR3, as DNA: TGTGCCAGCAGCTTAACTGACAGGGGGCTCTATGGCTACACCTTC. Translated, it gives CASSLTDRGLYGYTF.

The chain joins TRBV14 to TRBJ2-2; the match to TRBD2 covers 10 bases. CDR1 is SGHDN, CDR2 FVKESK, per germline. V shed 6 bases, J shed 4 bases, and the junction held 11 bases outside the gene matches. There are 17 residues in the CDR3. As DNA, the CDR3 is TGTGCCAGCAGTAGAAGCGGGGGGGGACTCGCCACCGGGGAGCTGTTTTTT. Protein: CASSRSGGGLATGELFF.

This chain links TRBV30 with TRBJ1-1, with D hard to call. This CDR3 has 14 amino acids. Germline V CDR1 and CDR2: GTSNPN, SVGIG (reference sequence). Trimming removed 0 bases at V and 4 bases at J, with 12 bases between. In DNA form, the CDR3 reads TGTGCCTGGAGTGTAGGCAGGTTGGGCACTGAAGCTTTCTTT. This translates into CAWSVGRLGTEAFF.

The chain employs TRBV5-5 and TRBJ1-2, with 7 bases fitting TRBD1. J lost 5 bases, V lost 3 bases, and 7 bases had no gene match. The length of the CDR3 is 14 residues. From germline, CDR1 is SGHKS and CDR2 YYEKEE (reference sequence). CDR3 nucleotide sequence: TGTGCCAGCAGCTCCAGGGGGGTTGCATATGGCTACACCTTC. It encodes CASSSRGVAYGYTF.